This T cell receptor beta chain was observed in a study of T cells in Graves' hyperthyroidism and ophthalmopathy. As to this clonotype: The antigen is unknown.

Researchers took RNA transcripts and amplified the TCR beta CDR3 regions from them. HTBI primers drove first-round RT-PCR of the TCR CDR3. TCRdb processed the multiplex PCR reads anew with MiXCR; each CDR3 protein has one entry. In the table there are about 640,000 distinct CDR3 sequences, around 21% of which are singletons. V was pared by 1 base and J by 2 bases, with 7 bases between. CDR3 length: 13 amino acids. Per the germline V gene, CDR1 is SQVTM and CDR2 is ANQGSEA. Patients with uncontrolled infections, other autoimmune diseases, pregnancy or lactation were excluded. Study conclusions and caveats: Most thyroid clonotypes that were expanded above 0.001 also turned up in blood.

The rearrangement joins TRBV29-1 to TRBJ2-3; D is uncertain. The receptor comes from a young man with Graves' ophthalmopathy. The sequencing input was blood. In DNA, the CDR3 is TGCAGCGTTGAAGCGCGCCTCACAGATACGCAGTATTTT. Translation: CSVEARLTDTQYF.